This T cell receptor beta chain derives from a study of T cells in Graves' hyperthyroidism and ophthalmopathy. Investigators excluded patients with uncontrolled infection, other autoimmune disease, pregnancy or lactation. Thyroid ultrasound and orbital computed tomography, with clinical symptoms and serum thyroxine and TRAb, informed diagnoses. RNA transcripts provided the source from which TCR beta CDR3 regions were amplified. The HTBI set primed first-round TCR CDR3 RT-PCR. TCRdb itself ran the multiplex PCR reads through MiXCR, one entry per CDR3 protein. The sample comprises more than 350,000 distinct CDR3 sequences, roughly 15% of which are singletons, and 20% rests with the top ten. Overall study findings and caveats: Most thyroid clonotypes expanded above 0.001 were also detected in blood. The model foresaw ophthalmopathy a median roughly 6 months prior to onset.

Trimming shortened V by 0 bases and J by 5 bases, and 15 bases separated the two germline ends. Germline CDR1 and CDR2: SGHDT and YYEEEE. The CDR3 sequence is 15 residues long. This clonotype was counted many times. Its antigen remains unidentified. The TCR was taken from a woman between 25 and 40 years old with Graves' ophthalmopathy. Sequencing was done on a sample of blood. The V call is TRBV5-6, the J call TRBJ2-7, with D perhaps TRBD1 (6 bases). CDR3 DNA sequence: TGTGCCAGCAGCTTGGAACAGGGCAGTCATCACGAGCAGTACTTC. Its protein is CASSLEQGSHHEQYF.